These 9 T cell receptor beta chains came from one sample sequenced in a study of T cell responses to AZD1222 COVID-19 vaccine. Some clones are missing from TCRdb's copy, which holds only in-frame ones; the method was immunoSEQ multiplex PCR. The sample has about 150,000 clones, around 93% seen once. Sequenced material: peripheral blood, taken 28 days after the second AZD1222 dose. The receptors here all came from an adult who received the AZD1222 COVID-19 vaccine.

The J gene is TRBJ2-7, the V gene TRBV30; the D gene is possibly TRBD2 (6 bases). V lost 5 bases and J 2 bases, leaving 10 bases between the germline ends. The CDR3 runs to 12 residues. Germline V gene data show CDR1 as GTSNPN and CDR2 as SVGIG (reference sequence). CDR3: CAWGGTPYEQYF. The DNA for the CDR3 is TGTGCCTGGGGGGGGACTCCCTACGAGCAGTACTTC.

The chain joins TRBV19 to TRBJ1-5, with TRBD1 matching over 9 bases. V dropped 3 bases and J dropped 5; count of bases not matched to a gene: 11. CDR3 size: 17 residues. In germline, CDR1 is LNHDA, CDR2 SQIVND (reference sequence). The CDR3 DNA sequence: TGTGCCAGTAGTATGGGACAGGGCGACCCAGGATATCAGCCCCAGCATTTT. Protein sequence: CASSMGQGDPGYQPQHF.

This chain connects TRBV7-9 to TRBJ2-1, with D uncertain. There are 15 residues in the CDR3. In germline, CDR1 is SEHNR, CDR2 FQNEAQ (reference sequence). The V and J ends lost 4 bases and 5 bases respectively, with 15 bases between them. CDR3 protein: CASSSPDLSNNEQFF. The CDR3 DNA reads TGTGCCAGCAGCTCTCCGGACCTTTCCAACAATGAGCAGTTCTTC.

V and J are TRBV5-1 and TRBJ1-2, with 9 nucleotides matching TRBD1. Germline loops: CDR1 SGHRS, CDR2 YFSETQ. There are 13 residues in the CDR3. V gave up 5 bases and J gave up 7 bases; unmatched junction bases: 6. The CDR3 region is CASRDTGGGGYTF. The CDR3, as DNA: TGCGCCAGCAGAGACACAGGGGGCGGTGGCTACACCTTC.

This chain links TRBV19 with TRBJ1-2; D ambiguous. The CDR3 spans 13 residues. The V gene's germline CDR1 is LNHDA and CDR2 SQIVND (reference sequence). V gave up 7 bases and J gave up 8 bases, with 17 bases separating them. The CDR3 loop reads CASTSHRTEGYTF. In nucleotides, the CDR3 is TGTGCCAGTACCTCCCATAGGACGGAAGGCTACACCTTC.

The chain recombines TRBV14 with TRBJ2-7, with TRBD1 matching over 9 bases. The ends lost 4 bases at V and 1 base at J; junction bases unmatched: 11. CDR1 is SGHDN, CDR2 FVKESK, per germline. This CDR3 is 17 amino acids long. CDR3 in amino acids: CASSPFLGTGLSYEQYF. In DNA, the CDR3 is TGTGCCAGCAGCCCTTTCCTAGGGACAGGGCTTTCCTACGAGCAGTACTTC.

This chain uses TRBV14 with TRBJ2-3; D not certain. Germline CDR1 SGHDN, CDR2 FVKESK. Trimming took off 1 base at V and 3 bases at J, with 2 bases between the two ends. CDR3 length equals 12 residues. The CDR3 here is CASSQVTDTQYF. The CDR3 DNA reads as TGTGCCAGCAGCCAAGTGACAGATACGCAGTATTTT.

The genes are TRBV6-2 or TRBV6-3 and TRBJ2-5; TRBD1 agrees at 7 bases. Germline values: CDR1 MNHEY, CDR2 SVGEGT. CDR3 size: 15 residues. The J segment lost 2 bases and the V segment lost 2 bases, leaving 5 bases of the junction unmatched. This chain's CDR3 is CASSYTGTAQETQYF. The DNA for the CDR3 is TGTGCCAGCAGTTACACGGGGACAGCTCAAGAGACCCAGTACTTC.

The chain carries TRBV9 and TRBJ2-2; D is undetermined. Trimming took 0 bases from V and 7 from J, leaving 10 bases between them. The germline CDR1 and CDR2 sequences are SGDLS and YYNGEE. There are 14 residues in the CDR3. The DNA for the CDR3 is TGTGCCAGCAGCGTAGCCGGTCTACGCGGGGAGCTGTTTTTT. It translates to CASSVAGLRGELFF.